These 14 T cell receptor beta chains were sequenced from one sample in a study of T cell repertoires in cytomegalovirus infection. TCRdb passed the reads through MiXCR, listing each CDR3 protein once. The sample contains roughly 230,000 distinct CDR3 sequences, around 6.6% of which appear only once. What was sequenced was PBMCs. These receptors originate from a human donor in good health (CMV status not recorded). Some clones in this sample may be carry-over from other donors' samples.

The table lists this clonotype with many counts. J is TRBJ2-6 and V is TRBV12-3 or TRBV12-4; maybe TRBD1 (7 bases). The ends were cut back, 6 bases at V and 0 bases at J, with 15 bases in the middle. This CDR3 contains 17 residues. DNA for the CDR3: TGTGCCAGCAGATTTGCGGGACAGCCCTCTGGGGCCAACGTCCTGACTTTC. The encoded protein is CASRFAGQPSGANVLTF.

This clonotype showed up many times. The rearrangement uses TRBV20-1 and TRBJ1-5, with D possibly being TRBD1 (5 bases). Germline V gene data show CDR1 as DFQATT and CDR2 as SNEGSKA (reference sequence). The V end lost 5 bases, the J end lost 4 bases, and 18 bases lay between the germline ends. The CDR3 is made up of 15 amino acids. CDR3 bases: TGCAGTGCTGGGGCGGGGGGGGTGGGGAATCAGCCCCAGCATTTT. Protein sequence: CSAGAGGVGNQPQHF.

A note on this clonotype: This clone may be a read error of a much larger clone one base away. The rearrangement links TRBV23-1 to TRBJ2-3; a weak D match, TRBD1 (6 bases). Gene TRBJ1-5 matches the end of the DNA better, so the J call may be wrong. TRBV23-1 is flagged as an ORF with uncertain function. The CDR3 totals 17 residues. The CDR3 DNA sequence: TGCGCCAGCAGCTTTTCTAAAGCGGGGGGGCCCACAGATACGCAGCATTTT. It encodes CASSFSKAGGPTDTQHF.

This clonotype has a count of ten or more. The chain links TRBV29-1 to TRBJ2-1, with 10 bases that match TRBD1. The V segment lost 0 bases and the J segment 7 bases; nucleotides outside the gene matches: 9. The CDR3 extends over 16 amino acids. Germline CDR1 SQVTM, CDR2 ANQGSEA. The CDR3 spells CSVEDLRQGAGNEQFF. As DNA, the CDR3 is TGCAGCGTTGAAGATTTAAGACAGGGGGCGGGAAATGAGCAGTTCTTC.

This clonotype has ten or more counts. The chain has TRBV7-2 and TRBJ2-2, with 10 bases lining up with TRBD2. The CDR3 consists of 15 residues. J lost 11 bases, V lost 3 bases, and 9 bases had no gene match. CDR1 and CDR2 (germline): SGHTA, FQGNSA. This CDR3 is CASSLFSGGTGELFF. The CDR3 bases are TGTGCCAGCAGCTTGTTTAGCGGGGGGACGGGAGAGCTGTTTTTT.

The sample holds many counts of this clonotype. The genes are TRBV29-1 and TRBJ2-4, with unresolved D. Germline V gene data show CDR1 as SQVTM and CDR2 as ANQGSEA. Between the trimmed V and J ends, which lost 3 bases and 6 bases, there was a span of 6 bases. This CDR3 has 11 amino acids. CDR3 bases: TGCAGCGTTGAGGGTGGAAACATTCAGTACTTC. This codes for CSVEGGNIQYF. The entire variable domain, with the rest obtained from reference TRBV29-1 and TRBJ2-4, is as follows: SAVISQKPSRDICQRGTSLTIQCQVDSQVTMMFWYRQQPGQSLTLIATANQGSEATYESGFVIDKFPISRPNLTFSTLTVSNMSPEDSSIYLCSVEGGNIQYFGAGTRLSVL.

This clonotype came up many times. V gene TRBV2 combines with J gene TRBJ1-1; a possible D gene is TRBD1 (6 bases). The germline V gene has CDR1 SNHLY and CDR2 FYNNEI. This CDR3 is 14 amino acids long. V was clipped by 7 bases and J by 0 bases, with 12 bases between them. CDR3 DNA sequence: TGTGCCAGCACCGGGGGCAGGCTGAACACTGAAGCTTTCTTT. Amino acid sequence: CASTGGRLNTEAFF.

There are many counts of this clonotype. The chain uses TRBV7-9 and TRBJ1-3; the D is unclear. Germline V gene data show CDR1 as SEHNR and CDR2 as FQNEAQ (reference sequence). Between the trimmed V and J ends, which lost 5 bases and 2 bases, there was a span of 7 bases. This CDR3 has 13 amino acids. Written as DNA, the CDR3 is TGTGCCAGCAGCCCGGGGACTGGAAACACCATATATTTT. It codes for CASSPGTGNTIYF.

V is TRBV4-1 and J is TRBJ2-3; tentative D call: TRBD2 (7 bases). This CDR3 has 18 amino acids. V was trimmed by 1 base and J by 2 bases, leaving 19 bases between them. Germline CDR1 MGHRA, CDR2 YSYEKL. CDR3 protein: CASSQGLTRGGDTDTQYF. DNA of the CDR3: TGCGCCAGCAGCCAAGGGCTGACGAGAGGGGGGGACACAGATACGCAGTATTTT.

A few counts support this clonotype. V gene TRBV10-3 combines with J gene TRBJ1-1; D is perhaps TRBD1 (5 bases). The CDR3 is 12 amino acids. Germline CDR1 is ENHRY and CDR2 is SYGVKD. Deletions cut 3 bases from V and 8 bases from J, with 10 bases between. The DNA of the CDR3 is TGTGCCATCAGTGAACAGGCCGAAGAAGCTTTCTTT. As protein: CAISEQAEEAFF.

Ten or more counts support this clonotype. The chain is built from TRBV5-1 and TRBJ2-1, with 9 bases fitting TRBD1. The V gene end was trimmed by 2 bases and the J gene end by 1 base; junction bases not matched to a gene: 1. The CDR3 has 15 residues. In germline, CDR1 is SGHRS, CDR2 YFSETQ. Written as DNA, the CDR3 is TGCGCCAGCAGCTTCGGGACAGGGTCCTACAATGAGCAGTTCTTC. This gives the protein CASSFGTGSYNEQFF.

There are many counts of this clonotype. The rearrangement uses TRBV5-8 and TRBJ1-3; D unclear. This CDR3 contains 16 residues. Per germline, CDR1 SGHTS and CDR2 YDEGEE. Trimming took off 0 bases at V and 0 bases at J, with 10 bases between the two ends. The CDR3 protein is CASSLGVVASGNTIYF. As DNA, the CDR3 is TGTGCCAGCAGCTTGGGGGTGGTTGCCTCTGGAAACACCATATATTTT.

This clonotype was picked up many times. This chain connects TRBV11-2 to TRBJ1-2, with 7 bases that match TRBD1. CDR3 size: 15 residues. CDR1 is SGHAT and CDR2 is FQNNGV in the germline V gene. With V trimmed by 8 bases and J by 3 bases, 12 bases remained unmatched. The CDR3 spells CASRTGNPWDYGYTF. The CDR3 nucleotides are TGTGCCAGCCGGACAGGAAATCCTTGGGACTATGGCTACACCTTC.

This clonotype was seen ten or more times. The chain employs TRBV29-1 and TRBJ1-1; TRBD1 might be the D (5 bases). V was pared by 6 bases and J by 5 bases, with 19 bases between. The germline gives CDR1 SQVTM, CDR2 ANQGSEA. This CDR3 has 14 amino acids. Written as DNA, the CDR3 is TGCAGCGTAGAATCACACGGGGGAGGTACTGAAGCTTTCTTT. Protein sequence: CSVESHGGGTEAFF.